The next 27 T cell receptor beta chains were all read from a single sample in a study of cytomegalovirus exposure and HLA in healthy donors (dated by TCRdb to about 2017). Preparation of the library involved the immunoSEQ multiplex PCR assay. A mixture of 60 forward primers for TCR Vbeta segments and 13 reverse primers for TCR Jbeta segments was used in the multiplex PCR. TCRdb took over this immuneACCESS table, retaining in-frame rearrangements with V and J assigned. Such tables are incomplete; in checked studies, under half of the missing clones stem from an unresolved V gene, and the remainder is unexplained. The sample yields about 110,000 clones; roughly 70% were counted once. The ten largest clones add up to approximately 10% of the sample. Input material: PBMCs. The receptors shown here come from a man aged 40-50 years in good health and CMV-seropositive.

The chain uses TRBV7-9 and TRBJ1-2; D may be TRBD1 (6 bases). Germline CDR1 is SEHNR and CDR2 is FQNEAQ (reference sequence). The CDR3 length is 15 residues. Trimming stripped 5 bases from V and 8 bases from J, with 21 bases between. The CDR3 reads CASSPPEAGGLGYTF. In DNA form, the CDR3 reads TGTGCCAGCAGCCCACCCGAAGCGGGGGGCTTAGGCTACACCTTC.

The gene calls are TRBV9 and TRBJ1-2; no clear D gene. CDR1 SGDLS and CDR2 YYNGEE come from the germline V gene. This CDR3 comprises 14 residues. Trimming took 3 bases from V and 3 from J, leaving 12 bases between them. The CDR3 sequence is CASSGGLIDYGYTF. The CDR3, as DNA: TGTGCCAGCAGCGGCGGACTGATCGACTATGGCTACACCTTC. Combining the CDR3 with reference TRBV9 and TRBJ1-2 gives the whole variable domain DSGVTQTPKHLITATGQRVTLRCSPRSGDLSVYWYQQSLDQGLQFLIQYYNGEERAKGNILERFSAQQFPDLHSELNLSSLELGDSALYFCASSGGLIDYGYTFGSGTRLTVV.

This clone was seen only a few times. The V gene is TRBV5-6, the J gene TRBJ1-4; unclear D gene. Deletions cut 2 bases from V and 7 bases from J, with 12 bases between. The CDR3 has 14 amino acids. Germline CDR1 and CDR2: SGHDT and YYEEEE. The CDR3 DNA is TGTGCCAGCAGCTTTGCCTCGTCTAGTGAAAAACTGTTTTTT. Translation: CASSFASSSEKLFF. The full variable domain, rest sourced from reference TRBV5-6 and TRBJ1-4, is DAGVTQSPTHLIKTRGQQVTLRCSPKSGHDTVSWYQQALGQGPQFIFQYYEEEERQRGNFPDRFSGHQFPNYSSELNVNALLLGDSALYLCASSFASSSEKLFFGSGTQLSVL.

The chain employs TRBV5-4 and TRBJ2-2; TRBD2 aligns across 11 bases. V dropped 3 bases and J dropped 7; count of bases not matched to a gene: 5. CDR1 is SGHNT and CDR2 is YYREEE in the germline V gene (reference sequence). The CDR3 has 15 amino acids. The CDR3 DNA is TGTGCCAGCAGCTGGGGACTAGCGGTGGGCGGGGAGCTGTTTTTT. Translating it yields CASSWGLAVGGELFF.

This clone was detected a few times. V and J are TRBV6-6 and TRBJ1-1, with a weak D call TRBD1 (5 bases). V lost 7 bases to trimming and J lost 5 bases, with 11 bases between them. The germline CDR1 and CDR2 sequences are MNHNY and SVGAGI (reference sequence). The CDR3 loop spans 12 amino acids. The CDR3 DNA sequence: TGTGCCAGCAAAGAGGAGGGGACTGAAGCTTTCTTT. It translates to CASKEEGTEAFF.

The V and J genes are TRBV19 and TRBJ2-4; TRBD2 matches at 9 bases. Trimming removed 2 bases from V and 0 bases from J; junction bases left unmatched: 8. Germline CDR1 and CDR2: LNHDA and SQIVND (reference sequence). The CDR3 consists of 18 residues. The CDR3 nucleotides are TGTGCCAGTAGTATACGAGCGGGAGGTACACTAGCCAAAAACATTCAGTACTTC. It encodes CASSIRAGGTLAKNIQYF.

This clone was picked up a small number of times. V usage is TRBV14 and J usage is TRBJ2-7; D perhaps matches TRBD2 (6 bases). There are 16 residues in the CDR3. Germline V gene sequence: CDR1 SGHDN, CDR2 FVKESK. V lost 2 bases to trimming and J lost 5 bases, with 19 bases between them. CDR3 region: CASSQFAEGQGNEQYF. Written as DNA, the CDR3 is TGTGCCAGCAGCCAATTCGCGGAGGGGCAGGGCAACGAGCAGTACTTC.

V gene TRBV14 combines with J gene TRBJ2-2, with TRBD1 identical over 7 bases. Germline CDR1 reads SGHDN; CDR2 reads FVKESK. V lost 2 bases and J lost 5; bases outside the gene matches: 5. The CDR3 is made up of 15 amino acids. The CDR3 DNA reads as TGTGCCAGCAGCCAATTATCAGGGGGTACCGGGGAGCTGTTTTTT. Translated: CASSQLSGGTGELFF.

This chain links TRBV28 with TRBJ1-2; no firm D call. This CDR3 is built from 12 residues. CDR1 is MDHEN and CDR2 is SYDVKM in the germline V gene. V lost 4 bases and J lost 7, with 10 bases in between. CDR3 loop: CASSSSGVGYTF. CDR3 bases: TGTGCCAGCAGTTCAAGCGGGGTTGGCTACACCTTC.

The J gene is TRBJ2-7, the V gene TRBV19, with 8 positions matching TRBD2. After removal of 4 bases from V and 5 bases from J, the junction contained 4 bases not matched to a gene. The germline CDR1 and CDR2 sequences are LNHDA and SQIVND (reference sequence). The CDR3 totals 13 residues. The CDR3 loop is CASSNSGTHEQYF. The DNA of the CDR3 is TGTGCCAGTAGTAATAGCGGGACCCACGAGCAGTACTTC.

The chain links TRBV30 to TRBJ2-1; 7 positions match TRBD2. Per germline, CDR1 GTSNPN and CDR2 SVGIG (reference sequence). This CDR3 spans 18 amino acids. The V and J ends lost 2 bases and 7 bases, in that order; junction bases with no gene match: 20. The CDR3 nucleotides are TGTGCCTGGAGTTTCCCTCTGAGCGTCGCGGGAGAAAGGAATGAGCAGTTCTTC. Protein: CAWSFPLSVAGERNEQFF.

The CDR3 DNA follows: TGTGCCAGCAGCCTCGGGACTAGCGGGAGGACCGGGGAGACCCAGTACTTC. Translating gives CASSLGTSGRTGETQYF. This chain connects TRBV11-3 to TRBJ2-5; TRBD2 matches at 15 bases. The V gene end was trimmed by 5 bases and the J gene end by 5 bases; junction bases not matched to a gene: 9. The CDR3 loop spans 17 amino acids. Germline-derived CDR1 and CDR2 are SGHNT and YENEEA.

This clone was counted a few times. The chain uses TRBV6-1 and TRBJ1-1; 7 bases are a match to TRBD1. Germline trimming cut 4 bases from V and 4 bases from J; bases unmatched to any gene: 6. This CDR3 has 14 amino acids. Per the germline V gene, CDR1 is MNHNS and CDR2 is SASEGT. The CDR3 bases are TGTGCCAGCAGTGGGTTACAGGGGCGCACTGAAGCTTTCTTT. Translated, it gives CASSGLQGRTEAFF.

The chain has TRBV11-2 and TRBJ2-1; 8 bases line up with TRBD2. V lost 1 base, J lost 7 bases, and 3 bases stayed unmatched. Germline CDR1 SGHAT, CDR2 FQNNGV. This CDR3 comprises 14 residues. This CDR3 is CASSLVGRANEQFF. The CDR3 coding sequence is TGTGCCAGCAGCTTAGTCGGGAGGGCGAATGAGCAGTTCTTC.

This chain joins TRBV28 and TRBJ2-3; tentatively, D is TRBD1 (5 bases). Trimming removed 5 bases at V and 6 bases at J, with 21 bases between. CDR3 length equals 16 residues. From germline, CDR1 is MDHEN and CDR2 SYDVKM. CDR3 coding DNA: TGTGCCAGCAGTATTCCGGACACTTTACACTCGGATACGCAGTATTTT. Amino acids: CASSIPDTLHSDTQYF.

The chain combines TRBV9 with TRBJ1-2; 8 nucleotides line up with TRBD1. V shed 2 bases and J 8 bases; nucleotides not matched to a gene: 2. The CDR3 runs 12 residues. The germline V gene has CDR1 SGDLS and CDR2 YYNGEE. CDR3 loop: CASSVDRGGYTF. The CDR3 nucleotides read TGTGCCAGCAGCGTTGACAGGGGAGGCTACACCTTC.

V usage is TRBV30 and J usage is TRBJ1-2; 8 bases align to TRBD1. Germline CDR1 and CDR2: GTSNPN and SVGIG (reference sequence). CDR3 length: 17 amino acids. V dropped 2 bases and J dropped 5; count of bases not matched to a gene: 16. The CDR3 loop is CAWSILTSGGVYYGYTF. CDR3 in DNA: TGTGCCTGGAGTATACTAACCTCAGGGGGCGTTTATTATGGCTACACCTTC.

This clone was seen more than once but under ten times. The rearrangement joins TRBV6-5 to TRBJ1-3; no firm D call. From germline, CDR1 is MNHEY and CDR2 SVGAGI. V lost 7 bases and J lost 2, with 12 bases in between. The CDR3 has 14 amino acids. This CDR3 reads CASTLREAGNTIYF. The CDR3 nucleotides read TGTGCCAGCACCCTGAGGGAGGCTGGAAACACCATATATTTT.

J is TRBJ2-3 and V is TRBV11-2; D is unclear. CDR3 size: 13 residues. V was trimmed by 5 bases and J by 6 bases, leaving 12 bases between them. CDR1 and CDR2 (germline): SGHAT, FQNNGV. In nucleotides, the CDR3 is TGTGCCAGCAGCCCAGCCCGGCGGGATACGCAGTATTTT. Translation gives CASSPARRDTQYF.

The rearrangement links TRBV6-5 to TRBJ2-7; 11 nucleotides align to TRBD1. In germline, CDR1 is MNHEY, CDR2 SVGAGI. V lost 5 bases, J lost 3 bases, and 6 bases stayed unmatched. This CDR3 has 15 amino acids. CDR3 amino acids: CASSQGQGARYEQYV. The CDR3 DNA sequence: TGTGCCAGCAGTCAAGGACAGGGGGCGCGCTACGAGCAGTACGTC.

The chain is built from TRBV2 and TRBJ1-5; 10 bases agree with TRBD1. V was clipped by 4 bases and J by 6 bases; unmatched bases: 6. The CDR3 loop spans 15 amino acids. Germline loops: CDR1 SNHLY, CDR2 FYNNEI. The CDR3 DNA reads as TGTGCCAGCAGTGTGGACAGGGGGAGGGGTCAGCCCCAGCATTTT. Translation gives CASSVDRGRGQPQHF.

The CDR3 spells CASSSQTSSNEQFF. CDR3 sequence (DNA): TGCGCCAGCAGCTCCCAGACTAGCTCCAATGAGCAGTTCTTC. The chain employs TRBV5-1 and TRBJ2-1; 7 nucleotides match TRBD2. CDR3 length: 14 amino acids. Germline V lookup: CDR1 SGHRS, CDR2 YFSETQ. The V gene end was trimmed by 3 bases and the J gene end by 6 bases; junction bases not matched to a gene: 6. The entire variable domain, with the rest obtained from reference TRBV5-1 and TRBJ2-1, is as follows: KAGVTQTPRYLIKTRGQQVTLSCSPISGHRSVSWYQQTPGQGLQFLFEYFSETQRNKGNFPGRFSGRQFSNSRSEMNVSTLELGDSALYLCASSSQTSSNEQFFGPGTRLTVL.

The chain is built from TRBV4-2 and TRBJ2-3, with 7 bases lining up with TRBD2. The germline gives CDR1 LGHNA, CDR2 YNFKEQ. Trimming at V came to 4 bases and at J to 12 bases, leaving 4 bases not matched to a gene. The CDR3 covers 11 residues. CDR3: CASSRGLLQYF. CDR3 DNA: TGTGCCAGCAGCCGGGGACTACTTCAGTATTTT.

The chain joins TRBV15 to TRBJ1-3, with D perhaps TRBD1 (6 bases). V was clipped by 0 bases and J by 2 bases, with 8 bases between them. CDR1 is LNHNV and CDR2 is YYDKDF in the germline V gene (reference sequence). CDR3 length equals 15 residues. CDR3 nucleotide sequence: TGTGCCACCAGCAGAGATCGGACAGCTGGAAACACCATATATTTT. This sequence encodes CATSRDRTAGNTIYF.

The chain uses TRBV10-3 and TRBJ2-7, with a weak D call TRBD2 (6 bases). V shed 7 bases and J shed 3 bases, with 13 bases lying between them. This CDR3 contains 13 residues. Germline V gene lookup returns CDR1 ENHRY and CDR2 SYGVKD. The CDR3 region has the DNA TGTGCCATCAAACCCGGGACTGACTACGAGCAGTACTTC. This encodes CAIKPGTDYEQYF.

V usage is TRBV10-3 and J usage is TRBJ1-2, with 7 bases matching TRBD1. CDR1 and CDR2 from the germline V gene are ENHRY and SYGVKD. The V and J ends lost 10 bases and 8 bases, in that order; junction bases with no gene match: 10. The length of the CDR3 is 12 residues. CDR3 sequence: CATLQGTRGYTF. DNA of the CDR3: TGTGCCACCCTACAGGGGACTCGGGGCTACACCTTC.

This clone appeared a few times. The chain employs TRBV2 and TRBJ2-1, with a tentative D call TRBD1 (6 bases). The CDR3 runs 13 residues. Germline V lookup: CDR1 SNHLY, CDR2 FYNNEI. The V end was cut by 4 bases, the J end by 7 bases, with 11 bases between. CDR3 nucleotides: TGTGCCAGCAGTGGCCAGGGGTGGAATGAGCAGTTCTTC. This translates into CASSGQGWNEQFF.